The 18 T cell receptor beta chains below all came from one sample that was sequenced in a study of regulatory T cells in long-lasting Graves disease. Building the TCR beta libraries relied on iRepertoire HTBI primers, and CDR3 regions underwent Arm-PCR. TCRdb analysed the multiplex PCR reads with MiXCR anew, one entry per CDR3 protein. Of around 400,000 distinct CDR3 sequences in the sample, less than 25% were seen once. Specified time point: persistent/refractory GD, antithyroid drugs over 5 years with positive TRAb. PBMC RNA served as the TCR library source. Sequenced material: peripheral blood mononuclear cells (PBMCs), taken when the disease was refractory, from a patient treated with antithyroid drugs. Receptors originate from a female donor with Graves disease.

This clonotype was seen at least ten times. V and J are TRBV3-1 and TRBJ1-2; D call uncertain. Germline assignment: CDR1 LGHDT and CDR2 YNNKEL (reference sequence). The V and J ends lost 4 bases and 0 bases respectively, with 12 bases between them. The CDR3 length is 15 residues. CDR3 bases: TGTGCCAGCAGCCCAGACGGGTCTTCTAACTATGGCTACACCTTC. Its translation: CASSPDGSSNYGYTF. The complete variable domain, with remaining parts taken from reference TRBV3-1 and TRBJ1-2, reads DTAVSQTPKYLVTQMGNDKSIKCEQNLGHDTMYWYKQDSKKFLKIMFSYNNKELIINETVPNRFSPKSPDKAHLNLHINSLELGDSAVYFCASSPDGSSNYGYTFGSGTRLTVV.

Of note for this clonotype: The junction differs from germline at one of its ends, possibly a read error. CDR3 nucleotide sequence: TGTGCCAGCAGCGCAGGGGTCGGCATTAACACCGGGAAGCTGTTTTTT. It yields the protein CASSAGVGINTGKLFF. The chain links TRBV2 to TRBJ2-2, with a possible D match to TRBD1 (6 bases). CDR1 SNHLY and CDR2 FYNNEI come from the germline V gene. This CDR3 region has 16 residues. The full variable domain, in which reference TRBV2 and TRBJ2-2 provide the parts outside the CDR3, is EPEVTQTPSHQVTQMGQEVILRCVPISNHLYFYWYRQILGQKVEFLVSFYNNEISEKSEIFDDQFSVERPDGSNFTLKIRSTKLEDSAMYFCASSAGVGINTGKLFFGEGSRLTVL.

The V and J genes are TRBV18 and TRBJ1-5; 10 bases are a match to TRBD1. With V trimmed by 3 bases and J by 7 bases, 3 bases remained unmatched. CDR3 length equals 14 residues. Germline V lookup: CDR1 KGHSH, CDR2 LQKENI. CDR3 DNA: TGTGCCAGCTCACCGGGGACAGGGGAGCAGCCCCAGCATTTT. This sequence encodes CASSPGTGEQPQHF. Looking up the rest from reference TRBV18 and TRBJ1-5 gives the full variable domain: NAGVMQNPRHLVRRRGQEARLRCSPMKGHSHVYWYRQLPEEGLKFMVYLQKENIIDESGMPKERFSAEFPKEGPSILRIQQVVRGDSAAYFCASSPGTGEQPQHFGDGTRLSIL.

This clonotype was detected ten times or more. This chain joins TRBV24-1 and TRBJ2-2; D possibly corresponds to TRBD1 (5 bases). CDR1 KGHDR and CDR2 SFDVKD come from the germline V gene. This CDR3 is 15 amino acids long. Trimming shortened V by 12 bases and J by 0 bases, and 16 bases separated the two germline ends. For the CDR3, the DNA is TGTGCCGCGTCCGGACATAGTCCGAACACCGGGGAGCTGTTTTTT. As protein: CAASGHSPNTGELFF.

This clonotype was observed a few times. This chain joins TRBV28 and TRBJ1-1; 7 bases align to TRBD1. J was trimmed by 1 base and V by 7 bases; bases with no gene match: 6. Per the germline V gene, CDR1 is MDHEN and CDR2 is SYDVKM. CDR3 size: 14 residues. The CDR3 protein is CASIQGTANTEAFF. Written as DNA, the CDR3 is TGTGCCAGCATCCAAGGGACAGCGAACACTGAAGCTTTCTTT.

As concerns this clonotype: In this CDR3 the conserved last residue, phenylalanine or tryptophan, is missing, so a read error is likely. The chain is built from TRBV29-1 and TRBJ1-2; D gene uncertain. Trimming cost V 3 bases and J 1 base, with 12 bases left between them. Per the germline V gene, CDR1 is SQVTM and CDR2 is ANQGSEA. The CDR3 extends over 14 amino acids. The DNA for the CDR3 is TGCAGCGTTGATAATGGGGTAATTAACTATGGCTACACCCTC. As protein: CSVDNGVINYGYTL.

This chain joins TRBV5-1 and TRBJ1-1; 9 bases map to TRBD1. This CDR3 comprises 14 residues. Germline assignment: CDR1 SGHRS and CDR2 YFSETQ. Germline trimming cut 4 bases from V and 4 bases from J; bases unmatched to any gene: 5. CDR3 loop: CASSPGQGSTEAFF. The CDR3 bases are TGCGCCAGCAGCCCAGGACAGGGGAGCACTGAAGCTTTCTTT.

This clonotype was observed at least ten times. The chain links TRBV2 to TRBJ1-5, with no clear D. Germline CDR1 and CDR2: SNHLY and FYNNEI. The CDR3 is 13 residues long. With 4 bases removed from V and 3 bases from J, the gap between germline ends came to 7 bases. The CDR3 sequence is CASSAAANQPQHF. The DNA of the CDR3 is TGTGCCAGCAGTGCAGCAGCCAATCAGCCCCAGCATTTT.

The chain employs TRBV30 and TRBJ2-2; D unresolved. V lost 3 bases, J lost 7 bases, and 15 bases lay in between. The CDR3 is made up of 14 amino acids. Germline values: CDR1 GTSNPN, CDR2 SVGIG (reference sequence). CDR3 amino acids: CAWSLTGVGGELFF. DNA for the CDR3: TGTGCCTGGAGCCTCACCGGCGTTGGCGGGGAGCTGTTTTTT.

This chain links TRBV5-6 with TRBJ1-2, with TRBD1 matching over 9 bases. V gave up 4 bases and J gave up 2 bases; unmatched junction bases: 6. Germline loops: CDR1 SGHDT, CDR2 YYEEEE. The CDR3 covers 15 residues. The CDR3: CASSTRDRANYGYTF. CDR3 DNA: TGTGCCAGCAGCACCCGGGACAGGGCGAACTATGGCTACACCTTC.

In this sample, this clonotype turned up many times. This chain uses TRBV15 with TRBJ2-5; D unresolved. Between the trimmed V and J ends, which lost 1 base and 5 bases, there was a span of 8 bases. Germline V lookup: CDR1 LNHNV, CDR2 YYDKDF (reference sequence). The length of the CDR3 is 13 residues. CDR3 protein: CATSRGAAETQYF. The CDR3 nucleotides read TGTGCCACCAGCAGAGGGGCGGCGGAGACCCAGTACTTC. Variable domain in full (rest from reference TRBV15 and TRBJ2-5): DAMVIQNPRYQVTQFGKPVTLSCSQTLNHNVMYWYQQKSSQAPKLLFHYYDKDFNNEADTPDNFQSRRPNTSFCFLDIRSPGLGDTAMYLCATSRGAAETQYFGPGTRLLVL.

This clonotype has just a few counts. V gene TRBV19 combines with J gene TRBJ2-7, with a possible D match to TRBD1 (6 bases). V lost 7 bases and J 4 bases, leaving 14 bases between the germline ends. Germline lookup yields CDR1 LNHDA and CDR2 SQIVND (reference sequence). The CDR3 sequence is 13 residues long. This CDR3 reads CASTLGAGYEQYF. The CDR3 region has the DNA TGTGCCAGTACCTTGGGGGCTGGGTACGAGCAGTACTTC.

V usage is TRBV29-1 and J usage is TRBJ2-3, with D possibly being TRBD2 (6 bases). The length of the CDR3 is 13 residues. Looked up from germline, CDR1 is SQVTM and CDR2 is ANQGSEA. The V gene lost 4 bases and the J gene lost 1 base, with 9 bases spanning the gap. The CDR3 sequence: CSVGGERTDTQYF. CDR3 bases: TGCAGCGTTGGGGGGGAGCGCACAGATACGCAGTATTTT.

This rearrangement joins TRBV15 to TRBJ1-3, with a tentative D call TRBD1 (5 bases). V lost 0 bases and J lost 0, with 24 bases in between. Germline-derived CDR1 and CDR2 are LNHNV and YYDKDF (reference sequence). The CDR3 sequence is 21 residues long. In DNA form, the CDR3 reads TGTGCCACCAGCAGAGATTTCAGGGAAACGTTAACTTTGGCCTCTGGAAACACCATATATTTT. This gives the protein CATSRDFRETLTLASGNTIYF. Supplemented by reference TRBV15 and TRBJ1-3, the full variable domain reads DAMVIQNPRYQVTQFGKPVTLSCSQTLNHNVMYWYQQKSSQAPKLLFHYYDKDFNNEADTPDNFQSRRPNTSFCFLDIRSPGLGDTAMYLCATSRDFRETLTLASGNTIYFGEGSWLTVV.

This clonotype was recorded at least ten times. This sequence joins TRBV12-3 or TRBV12-4 and TRBJ1-4, with 10 bases aligning to TRBD1. The ends lost 5 bases at V and 7 bases at J; junction bases unmatched: 7. The CDR3 loop spans 15 amino acids. CDR3 sequence: CASSRRGQGSEKLFF. The CDR3, as DNA: TGTGCCAGCAGTCGGAGGGGACAGGGGAGTGAAAAACTGTTTTTT.

In its sample, this clonotype was seen a few times. This chain links TRBV19 with TRBJ2-5; 12 nucleotides align to TRBD2. There are 15 residues in the CDR3. With V trimmed by 4 bases and J by 4 bases, 4 bases remained unmatched. CDR1 and CDR2 (germline): LNHDA, SQIVND (reference sequence). The CDR3 region is CASSRPGLAGETQYF. The CDR3 coding sequence is TGTGCCAGTAGTAGGCCGGGACTAGCGGGAGAGACCCAGTACTTC. Full variable domain (remainder filled in from reference TRBV19 and TRBJ2-5): DGGITQSPKYLFRKEGQNVTLSCEQNLNHDAMYWYRQDPGQGLRLIYYSQIVNDFQKGDIAEGYSVSREKKESFPLTVTSAQKNPTAFYLCASSRPGLAGETQYFGPGTRLLVL.

This clonotype showed up many times. This chain uses TRBV29-1 with TRBJ2-7; D may be TRBD1 or TRBD2 (5 bases each). The CDR3 extends over 15 amino acids. Germline lookup yields CDR1 SQVTM and CDR2 ANQGSEA. V was cut by 0 bases and J by 0 bases, with 12 bases left in between. CDR3 DNA sequence: TGCAGCGTTGAAGATCTTCGAGGGGACTCCTACGAGCAGTACTTC. Protein product: CSVEDLRGDSYEQYF.

The V and J genes are TRBV30 and TRBJ1-2, with 8 bases fitting TRBD1. This CDR3 has 14 amino acids. Germline V gene data show CDR1 as GTSNPN and CDR2 as SVGIG (reference sequence). The V gene end was trimmed by 4 bases and the J gene end by 4 bases; junction bases not matched to a gene: 8. CDR3 DNA sequence: TGTGCCTGGAAGTTGTCAGGGGGCGGCTATGGCTACACCTTC. Protein: CAWKLSGGGYGYTF.